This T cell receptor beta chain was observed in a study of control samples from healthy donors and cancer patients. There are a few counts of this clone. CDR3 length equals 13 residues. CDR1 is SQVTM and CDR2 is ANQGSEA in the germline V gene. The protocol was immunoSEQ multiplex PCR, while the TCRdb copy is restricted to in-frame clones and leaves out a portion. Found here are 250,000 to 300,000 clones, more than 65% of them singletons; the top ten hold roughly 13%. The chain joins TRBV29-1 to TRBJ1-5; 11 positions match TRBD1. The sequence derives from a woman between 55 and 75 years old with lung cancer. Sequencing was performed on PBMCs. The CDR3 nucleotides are TGCAGTTATGACCCCGGGACAGGGGGGCCCCAGCATTTT. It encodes CSYDPGTGGPQHF.